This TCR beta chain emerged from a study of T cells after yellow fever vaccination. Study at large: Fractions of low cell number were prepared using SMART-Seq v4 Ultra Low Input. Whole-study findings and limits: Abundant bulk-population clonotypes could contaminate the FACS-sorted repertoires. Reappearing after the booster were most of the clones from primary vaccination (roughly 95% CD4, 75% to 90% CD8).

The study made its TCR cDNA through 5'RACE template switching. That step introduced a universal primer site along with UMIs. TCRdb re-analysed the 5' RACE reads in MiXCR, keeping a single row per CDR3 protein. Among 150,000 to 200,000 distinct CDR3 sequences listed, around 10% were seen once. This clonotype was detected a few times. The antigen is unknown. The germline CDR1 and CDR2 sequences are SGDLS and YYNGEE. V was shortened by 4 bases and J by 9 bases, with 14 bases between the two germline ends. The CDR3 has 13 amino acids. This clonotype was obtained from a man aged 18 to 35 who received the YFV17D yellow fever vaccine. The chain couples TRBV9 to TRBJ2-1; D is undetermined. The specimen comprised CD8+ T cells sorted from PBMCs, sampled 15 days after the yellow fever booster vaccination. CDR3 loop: CASSTSGVGEQFF. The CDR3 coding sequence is TGTGCCAGCAGCACCTCCGGCGTTGGTGAGCAGTTCTTC.